This T cell receptor beta chain was found in a study of CD8 T cells in Susac syndrome. A quantity of 0.5 to 1 ug RNA underwent reverse transcription using random hexamers. TCRdb re-derived calls from the immunoSEQ multiplex PCR reads in MiXCR, one entry per CDR3 protein. Of under 200,000 distinct CDR3 sequences listed, about 91% are singletons. The germline V and J ends were trimmed by 0 bases and 2 bases, with 7 bases remaining between them. Germline V gene lookup returns CDR1 SGHRS and CDR2 YFSETQ. The CDR3 runs to 14 residues. The chain couples TRBV5-1 to TRBJ2-3, with D uncertain. Sequenced input: CD4+ T cells from PBMCs. This receptor was taken from a human donor in good health. CDR3 amino acids: CASSLGQYTDTQYF. DNA of the CDR3: TGCGCCAGCAGCTTGGGGCAGTACACAGATACGCAGTATTTT.